Below, 15 T cell receptor beta chains from the same sample are listed, as sequenced in a study of OX40 agonist ivuxolimab in advanced cancers. TCRdb's copy holds only in-frame clones and misses some; the assay was immunoSEQ multiplex PCR. The sample yields around 75,000 clones, roughly 90% seen once. The sample consisted of CD4+ or CD8+ T cells sorted from blood, taken in a trial of the OX40 agonist ivuxolimab. The receptors originated from an adult with an advanced solid tumor such as melanoma, head and neck, liver or kidney cancer.

Here the CDR3 reads CASSQVGTSGNTGELFF. The CDR3 DNA reads as TGTGCCAGCAGCCAAGTGGGAACCAGCGGAAACACCGGGGAGCTGTTTTTT. The chain joins TRBV4-2 to TRBJ2-2; maybe TRBD2 (5 bases). Trimming shortened V by 1 base and J by 2 bases, and 14 bases separated the two germline ends. This CDR3 spans 17 amino acids. From germline, CDR1 is LGHNA and CDR2 YNFKEQ.

CDR3 DNA: TGCGCCAGCAGCGTGGGACTAGCGGAGAATGAGCAGTTCTTC. Its translation is CASSVGLAENEQFF. The chain links TRBV5-1 to TRBJ2-1; TRBD2 matches at 11 bases. The CDR3 has 14 residues. J gave up 7 bases and V 4 bases, and 4 bases lay outside the gene matches. In germline, CDR1 is SGHRS, CDR2 YFSETQ.

The rearrangement uses TRBV5-6 and TRBJ1-3, with D uncertain. CDR1 SGHDT and CDR2 YYEEEE come from the germline V gene. V lost 0 bases, J lost 0 bases, and 10 bases lay in between. The CDR3 has 16 residues. As DNA, the CDR3 is TGTGCCAGCAGCTTGGTGGATTCGAGCTCTGGAAACACCATATATTTT. Encoded protein: CASSLVDSSSGNTIYF.

This chain connects TRBV5-6 to TRBJ2-6; no clear D. Germline CDR1 and CDR2: SGHDT and YYEEEE. The CDR3 loop spans 15 amino acids. Trimming pared 3 bases from V and 1 base from J, leaving 8 bases between. The CDR3 here is CASSSLSSGANVLTF. In nucleotides, the CDR3 is TGTGCCAGCAGCTCCCTTAGTTCTGGGGCCAACGTCCTGACTTTC.

The chain joins TRBV19 to TRBJ1-2, with D uncertain. The germline CDR1 and CDR2 sequences are LNHDA and SQIVND (reference sequence). CDR3 length: 11 residues. The germline V and J ends were trimmed by 7 bases and 7 bases, with 10 bases remaining between them. The CDR3, as DNA: TGTGCCAGTACCGCAAATTTTGGCTACACCTTC. This encodes CASTANFGYTF.

The chain's CDR3 is CASSLLQVGNQPQHF. CDR3 bases: TGTGCCAGCAGTTTATTACAGGTTGGCAATCAGCCCCAGCATTTT. The gene calls are TRBV28 and TRBJ1-5; D is perhaps TRBD1 (5 bases). The CDR3 is 15 residues long. V was clipped by 1 base and J by 2 bases, with 9 bases between them. Looked up from germline, CDR1 is MDHEN and CDR2 is SYDVKM.

V usage is TRBV5-1 and J usage is TRBJ1-6; TRBD1 is a possible D gene (5 bases). Trimming cost V 0 bases and J 8 bases, with 9 bases left between them. The CDR3 is made up of 14 amino acids. The germline gives CDR1 SGHRS, CDR2 YFSETQ. The CDR3 coding sequence is TGCGCCAGCAGCTTGGGAGGGGACCATTCACCCCTCCACTTT. The encoded protein is CASSLGGDHSPLHF.

V gene TRBV10-3 combines with J gene TRBJ2-5; D uncertain. CDR1 is ENHRY, CDR2 SYGVKD, per germline. Trimming pared 4 bases from V and 2 bases from J, leaving 14 bases between. The CDR3 runs to 15 residues. The CDR3: CAISGTGVGQETQYF. The CDR3 nucleotides read TGTGCCATCAGTGGGACCGGAGTTGGTCAAGAGACCCAGTACTTC.

The V gene is TRBV7-2, the J gene TRBJ2-7, with 7 bases identical to TRBD1. V lost 4 bases to trimming and J lost 2 bases; unmatched junction nucleotides: 14. The germline CDR1 and CDR2 sequences are SGHTA and FQGNSA. CDR3 length: 17 residues. CDR3 DNA sequence: TGTGCCAGCAGCTCCGGCAGGGGGAGAGGGGGACCCTACGAGCAGTACTTC. Protein sequence: CASSSGRGRGGPYEQYF. The full variable domain, in which reference TRBV7-2 and TRBJ2-7 provide the parts outside the CDR3, is GAGVSQSPSNKVTEKGKDVELRCDPISGHTALYWYRQSLGQGLEFLIYFQGNSAPDKSGLPSDRFSAERTGGSVSTLTIQRTQQEDSAVYLCASSSGRGRGGPYEQYFGPGTRLTVT.

The chain combines TRBV30 with TRBJ1-4; perhaps TRBD1 as D (5 bases). Germline CDR1 is GTSNPN and CDR2 is SVGIG (reference sequence). This CDR3 is built from 16 residues. V was trimmed by 2 bases and J by 7 bases, leaving 20 bases between them. CDR3 DNA sequence: TGTGCCTGGAGTAAATCCCCGGTAGGGGCGGGTGAAAAACTGTTTTTT. Translation: CAWSKSPVGAGEKLFF.

A single count supports this clone. The gene calls are TRBV29-1 and TRBJ2-1; 7 bases fit TRBD1. The CDR3 covers 14 residues. Germline loops: CDR1 SQVTM, CDR2 ANQGSEA. V lost 7 bases, J lost 7 bases, and 13 bases stayed unmatched. CDR3 region: CSASRGITRNEQFF. The CDR3 nucleotides read TGCAGCGCGAGCAGGGGGATCACTAGGAATGAGCAGTTCTTC.

This clone was detected only once. The V gene is TRBV5-5, the J gene TRBJ1-2; possible D gene TRBD1, 6 bases. The CDR3 runs 15 residues. Trimming shortened V by 0 bases and J by 3 bases, and 12 bases separated the two germline ends. Germline assignment: CDR1 SGHKS and CDR2 YYEKEE (reference sequence). The CDR3 bases are TGTGCCAGCAGCTTGGGGGGGCGGACCGACTATGGCTACACCTTC. Its translation: CASSLGGRTDYGYTF.

The table lists this clone with a count of one. The gene calls are TRBV6-6 and TRBJ2-1; 10 bases map to TRBD2. The germline V gene has CDR1 MNHNY and CDR2 SVGAGI (reference sequence). The CDR3 covers 15 residues. V lost 1 base and J lost 9; bases outside the gene matches: 6. CDR3 coding DNA: TGTGCCAGCAGTTACTTTCTAGCGGGAGCGGGTGAGCAGTTCTTC. Its translation: CASSYFLAGAGEQFF.

This clone has only one observation. This sequence joins TRBV6-5 and TRBJ2-5; D gene uncertain. There are 15 residues in the CDR3. Trimming shortened V by 2 bases and J by 2 bases, and 12 bases separated the two germline ends. Germline CDR1 MNHEY, CDR2 SVGAGI. The CDR3 DNA sequence: TGTGCCAGCAGTTACGTCTCTACGACTCAAGAGACCCAGTACTTC. Translating gives CASSYVSTTQETQYF.

This clone appeared once. The chain recombines TRBV4-2 with TRBJ2-5; the match to TRBD1 covers 8 bases. The J call may be mistaken, given a closer DNA end match to TRBJ2-7. CDR3 size: 15 residues. Looked up from germline, CDR1 is LGHNA and CDR2 is YNFKEQ. CDR3 residues: CASSQLSDRGDEQYF. CDR3 sequence (DNA): TGTGCCAGCAGCCAACTCTCCGACAGGGGTGACGAGCAGTACTTC.